This T cell receptor (beta chain) was identified in a study of technical replicates of blood from a handful of donors. This table comes from immunoSEQ multiplex PCR, and its TCRdb copy is limited to in-frame clones, with some not included. Of about 63,000 clones in the sample, around nine tenths were seen once. V lost 5 bases and J lost 7; bases outside the gene matches: 5. From germline, CDR1 is SNHLY and CDR2 FYNNEI. This CDR3 has 13 amino acids. The sample comprised PBMCs. This sequence originates from a human donor in good health. Some clones in this sample may be carry-over from other donors' samples. V is TRBV2 and J is TRBJ1-5; 7 nucleotides align to TRBD1. The CDR3 region is CASSNRGRQPQHF. The CDR3 DNA follows: TGTGCCAGCAGTAACAGGGGTCGACAGCCCCAGCATTTT.